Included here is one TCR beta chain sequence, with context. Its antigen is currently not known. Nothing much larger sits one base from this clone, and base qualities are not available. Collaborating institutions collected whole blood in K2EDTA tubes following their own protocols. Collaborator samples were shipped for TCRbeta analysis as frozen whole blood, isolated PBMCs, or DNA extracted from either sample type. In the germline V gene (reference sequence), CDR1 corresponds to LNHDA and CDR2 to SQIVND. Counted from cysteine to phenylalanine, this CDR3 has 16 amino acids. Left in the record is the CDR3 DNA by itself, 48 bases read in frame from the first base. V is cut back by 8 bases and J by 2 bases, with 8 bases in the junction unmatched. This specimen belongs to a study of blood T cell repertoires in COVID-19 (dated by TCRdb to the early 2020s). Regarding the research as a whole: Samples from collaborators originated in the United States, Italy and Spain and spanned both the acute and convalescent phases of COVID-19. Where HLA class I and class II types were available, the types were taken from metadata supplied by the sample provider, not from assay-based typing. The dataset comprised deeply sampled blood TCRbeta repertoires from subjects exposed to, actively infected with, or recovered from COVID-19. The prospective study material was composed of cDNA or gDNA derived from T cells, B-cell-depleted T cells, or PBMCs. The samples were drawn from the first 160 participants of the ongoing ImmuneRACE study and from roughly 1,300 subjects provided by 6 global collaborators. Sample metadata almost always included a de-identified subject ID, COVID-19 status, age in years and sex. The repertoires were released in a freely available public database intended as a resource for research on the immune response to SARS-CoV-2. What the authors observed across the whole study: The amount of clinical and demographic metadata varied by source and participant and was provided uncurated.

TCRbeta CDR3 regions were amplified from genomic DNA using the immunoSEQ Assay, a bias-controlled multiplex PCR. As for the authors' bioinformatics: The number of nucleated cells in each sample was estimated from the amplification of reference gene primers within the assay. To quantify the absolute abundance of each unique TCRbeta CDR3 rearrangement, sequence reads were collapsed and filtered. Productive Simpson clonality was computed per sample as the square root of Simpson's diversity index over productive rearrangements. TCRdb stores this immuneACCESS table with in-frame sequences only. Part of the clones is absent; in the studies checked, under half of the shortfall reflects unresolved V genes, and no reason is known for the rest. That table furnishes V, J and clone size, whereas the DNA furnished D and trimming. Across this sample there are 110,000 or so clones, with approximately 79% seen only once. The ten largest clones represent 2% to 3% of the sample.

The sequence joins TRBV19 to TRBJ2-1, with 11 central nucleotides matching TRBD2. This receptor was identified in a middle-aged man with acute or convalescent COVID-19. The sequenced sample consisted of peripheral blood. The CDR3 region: CASSDSGRAAYNEQFF. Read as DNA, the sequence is TGTGCCAGTTCAGATAGCGGGAGGGCCGCCTACAATGAGCAGTTCTTC.